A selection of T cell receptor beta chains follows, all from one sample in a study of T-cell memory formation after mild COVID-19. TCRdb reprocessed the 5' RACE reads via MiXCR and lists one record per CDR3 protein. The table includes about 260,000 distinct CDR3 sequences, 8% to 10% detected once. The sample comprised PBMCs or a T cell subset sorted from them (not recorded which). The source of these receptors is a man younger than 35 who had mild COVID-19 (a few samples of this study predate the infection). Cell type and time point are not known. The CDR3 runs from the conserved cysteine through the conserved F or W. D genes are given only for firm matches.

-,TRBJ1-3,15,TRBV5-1,CASSLFGVAENTIYF
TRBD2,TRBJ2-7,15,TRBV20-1,CSAREWTSAKYEQYF
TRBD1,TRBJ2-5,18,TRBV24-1,CATSDLQLDRPKQETQYF
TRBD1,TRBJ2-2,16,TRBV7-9,CASTFLGTDGSGELFF
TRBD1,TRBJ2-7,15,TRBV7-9,CASSLKGQGVHEQYF
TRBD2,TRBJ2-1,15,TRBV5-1,CASMAGGGGSPEQFF
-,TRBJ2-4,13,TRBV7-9,CASSPYEKNIQYF
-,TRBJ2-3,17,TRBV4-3,CASSQDLLGHLTDTQYF
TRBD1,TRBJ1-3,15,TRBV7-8,CASSYYRGTGNTIYF
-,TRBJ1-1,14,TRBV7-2,CASRPRARDTEAFF
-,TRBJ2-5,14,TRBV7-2,CASSLAGLQETQYF
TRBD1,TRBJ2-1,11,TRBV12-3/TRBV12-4,CASSWDSEQFF
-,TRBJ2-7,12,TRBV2,CASSRMTYEQYF
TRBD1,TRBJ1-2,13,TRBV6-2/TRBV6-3,CASGGTGGYGYTF
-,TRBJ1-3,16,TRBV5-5,CASSLVDPHSGNTIYF